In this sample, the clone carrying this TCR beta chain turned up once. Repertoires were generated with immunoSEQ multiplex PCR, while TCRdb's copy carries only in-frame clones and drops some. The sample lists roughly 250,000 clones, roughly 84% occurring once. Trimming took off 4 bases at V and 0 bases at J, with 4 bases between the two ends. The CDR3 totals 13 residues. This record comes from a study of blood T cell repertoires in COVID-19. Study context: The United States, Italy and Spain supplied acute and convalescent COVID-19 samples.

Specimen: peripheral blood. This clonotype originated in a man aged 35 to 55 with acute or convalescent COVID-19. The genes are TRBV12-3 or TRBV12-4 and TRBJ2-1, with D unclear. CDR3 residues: CASSSSSYNEQFF. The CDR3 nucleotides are TGTGCCAGCAGTTCTAGCTCCTACAATGAGCAGTTCTTC.